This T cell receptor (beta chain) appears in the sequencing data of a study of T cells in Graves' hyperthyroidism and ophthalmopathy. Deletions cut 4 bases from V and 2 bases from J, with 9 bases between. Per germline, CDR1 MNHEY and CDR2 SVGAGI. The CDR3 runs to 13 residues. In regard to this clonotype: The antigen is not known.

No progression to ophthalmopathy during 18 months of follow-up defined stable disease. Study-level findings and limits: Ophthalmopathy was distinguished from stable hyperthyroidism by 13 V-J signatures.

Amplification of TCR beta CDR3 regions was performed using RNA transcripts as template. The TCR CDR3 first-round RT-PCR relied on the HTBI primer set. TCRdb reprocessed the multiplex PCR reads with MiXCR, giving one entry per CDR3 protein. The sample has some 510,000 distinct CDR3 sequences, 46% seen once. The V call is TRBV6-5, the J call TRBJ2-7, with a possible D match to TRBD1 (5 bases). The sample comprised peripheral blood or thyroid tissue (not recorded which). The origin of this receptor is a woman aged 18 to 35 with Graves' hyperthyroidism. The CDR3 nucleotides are TGTGCCAGCAGTTCCAGGGTGGCCTACGAGCAGTACTTC. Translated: CASSSRVAYEQYF.